The sequence of this T cell receptor (beta chain) was determined in a study of CD8+CD57+ T cells in acquired aplastic anemia. Study background: Sorted CD4+ and CD8+ cells yielded around 3.2 ug of DNA on average. Study-level points and caveats: In common between the patients and the controls were some 28 CD8+ CDR3 sequences.

Germline V CDR1 and CDR2: MNHEY, SMNVEV (reference sequence). The V end was cut by 5 bases, the J end by 2 bases, with 22 bases between. The CDR3 covers 17 residues. Those patients picked for sequencing had displayed CD8+CD57+ cell expansion on flow cytometry. Severe acquired aplastic anemia was the diagnosis recorded for all patients. Details on this clonotype: Its antigen is unknown.

Genomic DNA, serving as template, underwent TCR beta VDJ and CDR3 profiling. MiXCR was run by TCRdb on the reads, yielding one entry per CDR3 protein. The table shows 160,000 or so distinct CDR3 sequences, with 45% to 55% occurring only once. The sequence came from a human donor with aplastic anemia. The sequenced sample consisted of sorted CD4+, CD8+, or CD8+CD57+ T cells (not recorded which) from PBMCs. This chain uses TRBV27 with TRBJ2-7, with D possibly called TRBD1 or TRBD2 (8 bases each). The CDR3, as DNA: TGTGCCAGCAGTCTCAGCCAGGGGGCGGGGGGACCCTACGAGCAGTACTTC. This translates into CASSLSQGAGGPYEQYF.